Below are 22 T cell receptor beta chains sequenced from a single sample in a study of T-cell reconstitution after alpha-beta-depleted transplantation in children. A library of TCRbeta sequences, prepared with unique molecular identifiers, was generated. TCRdb ran MiXCR on the PCR reads and lists one entry per CDR3 protein. This sample carries 600,000 to 700,000 distinct CDR3 sequences, about 12% of them seen once, and the ten largest clones take around 0.8%. Sequencing used PBMCs, obtained before TCRalphabeta/CD19-depleted stem cell transplant. These receptors came from a girl aged 2-10 years with congenital amegakaryocytic thrombocytopenia, due to receive a stem cell transplant.

A few counts support this clonotype. This chain uses TRBV18 with TRBJ2-7, with D hard to call. V lost 2 bases and J 6 bases, leaving 11 bases between the germline ends. The CDR3 is 13 amino acids. Germline V CDR1 and CDR2: KGHSH, LQKENI. This CDR3 reads CASSPIFGPEQYF. CDR3 coding DNA: TGTGCCAGCTCACCAATTTTCGGGCCCGAGCAGTACTTC.

V is TRBV10-3 and J is TRBJ2-5, with 8 bases matching TRBD1. V lost 10 bases and J lost 2; bases outside the gene matches: 9. Germline V CDR1 and CDR2: ENHRY, SYGVKD. CDR3 size: 14 residues. CDR3 region: CATRGTGSQETQYF. CDR3 in DNA: TGTGCCACGCGAGGGACAGGCTCACAAGAGACCCAGTACTTC.

This clonotype showed up just a few times. The V and J genes are TRBV2 and TRBJ2-4; D is possibly TRBD2 (5 bases). CDR3 length: 16 residues. Germline assignment: CDR1 SNHLY and CDR2 FYNNEI. Between the trimmed V and J ends, which lost 4 bases and 4 bases, there was a span of 17 bases. CDR3: CASSAGYLLMKNIQYF. CDR3 coding DNA: TGTGCCAGCAGTGCGGGGTACTTACTAATGAAAAACATTCAGTACTTC.

V gene TRBV6-2 or TRBV6-3 combines with J gene TRBJ2-3; possibly TRBD2 for D (5 bases). The V end lost 0 bases, the J end lost 0 bases, and 10 bases lay between the germline ends. The CDR3 runs to 16 residues. The germline CDR1 and CDR2 sequences are MNHEY and SVGEGT. The CDR3 DNA reads TGTGCCAGCAGTTACTCAAGGCTAGCTAGCACAGATACGCAGTATTTT. Its protein product is CASSYSRLASTDTQYF.

In this sample, this clonotype turned up a few times. The chain carries TRBV19 and TRBJ2-2; 9 bases line up with TRBD2. This CDR3 has 14 amino acids. Germline values: CDR1 LNHDA, CDR2 SQIVND (reference sequence). V shed 7 bases and J 5 bases; nucleotides not matched to a gene: 5. This chain's CDR3 is CASTSGRPTGELFF. CDR3 in DNA: TGTGCCAGTACGAGCGGGAGGCCGACCGGGGAGCTGTTTTTT.

This clonotype was counted many times. The V call is TRBV5-1, the J call TRBJ2-1; D possibly corresponds to TRBD2 (5 bases). CDR1 and CDR2 (germline): SGHRS, YFSETQ. The CDR3 totals 12 residues. V lost 7 bases and J lost 5, with 10 bases in between. The CDR3 nucleotides are TGCGCCAGCGTTGACTACCACAATGAGCAGTTCTTC. It codes for CASVDYHNEQFF.

The J gene is TRBJ2-7, the V gene TRBV7-8, with a tentative D call TRBD1 (5 bases). With 8 bases removed from V and 2 bases from J, the gap between germline ends came to 13 bases. Per germline, CDR1 SGHVS and CDR2 FQNEAQ. The CDR3 totals 13 residues. The CDR3: CASGHRVPYEQYF. The CDR3 DNA sequence: TGTGCCAGCGGACACCGTGTCCCCTACGAGCAGTACTTC.

The chain uses TRBV28 and TRBJ2-1; 11 positions agree with TRBD1. CDR1 and CDR2 (germline): MDHEN, SYDVKM. The V segment lost 2 bases and the J segment 7 bases; nucleotides outside the gene matches: 4. The CDR3 totals 15 residues. The CDR3 DNA is TGTGCCAGCAGTTTAGGGGACAGGGGGATAAATGAGCAGTTCTTC. It encodes CASSLGDRGINEQFF.

In its sample, this clonotype was seen many times. The rearrangement uses TRBV20-1 and TRBJ1-1; 9 bases map to TRBD1. Looked up from germline, CDR1 is DFQATT and CDR2 is SNEGSKA (reference sequence). The J segment lost 7 bases and the V segment lost 6 bases, leaving 9 bases of the junction unmatched. The CDR3 is 13 residues long. CDR3 in DNA: TGCAGTGCCAAACAGGGGGCGGGAGGTGAAGCTTTCTTT. Protein: CSAKQGAGGEAFF.

The chain uses TRBV11-2 and TRBJ1-2; TRBD1 might be the D (6 bases). Germline V lookup: CDR1 SGHAT, CDR2 FQNNGV. Trimming pared 0 bases from V and 3 bases from J, leaving 26 bases between. This CDR3 is 20 amino acids long. CDR3 loop: CASSLDPYIPVHRVDYGYTF. CDR3 DNA: TGTGCCAGCAGCTTAGACCCTTATATACCTGTCCACAGGGTAGACTATGGCTACACCTTC.

This clonotype was seen many times. The gene calls are TRBV20-1 and TRBJ2-7, with D tentatively TRBD2 (6 bases). V lost 0 bases to trimming and J lost 2 bases, with 14 bases between them. Germline V CDR1 and CDR2: DFQATT, SNEGSKA (reference sequence). The CDR3 runs 15 residues. The CDR3, as DNA: TGCAGTGCTAGAGATCCCGGGACTTCCGCCTACGAGCAGTACTTC. Amino acids: CSARDPGTSAYEQYF.

This rearrangement joins TRBV2 to TRBJ2-1, with D possibly TRBD2 on 7 matching bases. The CDR3 consists of 13 residues. The V end lost 9 bases, the J end lost 6 bases, and 15 bases lay between the germline ends. CDR1 is SNHLY, CDR2 FYNNEI, per germline. CDR3 amino acids: CARGGASGNEQFF. The CDR3 bases are TGTGCCAGGGGGGGGGCTAGCGGCAATGAGCAGTTCTTC.

This clonotype occurred a few times. This chain joins TRBV7-9 and TRBJ2-7, with D maybe TRBD2 (6 bases). This CDR3 spans 14 amino acids. The ends were cut back, 4 bases at V and 5 bases at J, with 15 bases in the middle. Per germline, CDR1 SEHNR and CDR2 FQNEAQ (reference sequence). The DNA for the CDR3 is TGTGCCAGCAGCTCCCCCGGGACTCCCAACGAGCAGTACTTC. This sequence encodes CASSSPGTPNEQYF.

This clonotype was observed many times. The chain couples TRBV12-3 or TRBV12-4 to TRBJ1-2; D possibly corresponds to TRBD1 (6 bases). V was shortened by 6 bases and J by 8 bases, with 19 bases between the two germline ends. This CDR3 has 14 amino acids. The CDR3 bases are TGTGCCAGCAGGGAGTACAGGGTCGACGAGGGCTACACCTTC. Translation gives CASREYRVDEGYTF.

This chain connects TRBV20-1 to TRBJ1-1; D is uncertain. Trimming shortened V by 0 bases and J by 1 base, and 21 bases separated the two germline ends. There are 18 residues in the CDR3. Germline CDR1 is DFQATT and CDR2 is SNEGSKA (reference sequence). Here the CDR3 DNA reads TGCAGTGCTAGAGATTATGGTAGACAAGGGTATGAGAACACTGAAGCTTTCTTT. Translating it yields CSARDYGRQGYENTEAFF.

This clonotype appeared many times. This chain links TRBV25-1 with TRBJ2-7; D remains unclear. Trimming cost V 1 base and J 6 bases, with 10 bases left between them. Looked up from germline, CDR1 is MGHDK and CDR2 is SYGVNS. The CDR3 loop spans 13 amino acids. The chain's CDR3 is CASSESGQPEQYF. CDR3 DNA: TGTGCCAGCAGTGAATCAGGCCAGCCCGAGCAGTACTTC.

This clonotype has a handful of counts. This chain links TRBV6-5 with TRBJ1-2, with 9 bases that match TRBD1. J lost 6 bases, V lost 3 bases, and 8 bases had no gene match. In germline, CDR1 is MNHEY, CDR2 SVGAGI. The CDR3 totals 15 residues. The CDR3 loop reads CASSYGGRDRDGYTF. The CDR3 region has the DNA TGTGCCAGCAGTTATGGCGGCCGGGACAGGGATGGCTACACCTTC.

There are a few counts of this clonotype. The chain has TRBV20-1 and TRBJ1-3, with 9 positions matching TRBD1. J lost 0 bases, V lost 0 bases, and 3 bases had no gene match. Germline CDR1 and CDR2: DFQATT and SNEGSKA (reference sequence). The CDR3 covers 16 residues. The DNA for the CDR3 is TGCAGTGCTAGAGATGGGACAGGGTCCTCTGGAAACACCATATATTTT. It is translated as CSARDGTGSSGNTIYF.

Note on this clonotype: This may be a read error, as it is one base from a much larger clone. The CDR3 DNA reads TGCGCCAGCAGCCAACTCGGAAACACCGTATATTTT. It translates to CASSQLGNTVYF. This chain uses TRBV4-1 with TRBJ1-3; D gene ambiguous. The CDR3 runs 12 residues. The germline V gene encodes CDR1 MGHRA and CDR2 YSYEKL.

This clonotype came up many times. The chain recombines TRBV4-1 with TRBJ2-4; D gene unclear. The CDR3 runs to 16 residues. Trimming removed 0 bases at V and 0 bases at J, with 9 bases between. The germline V gene encodes CDR1 MGHRA and CDR2 YSYEKL. The CDR3 DNA reads TGCGCCAGCAGCCAAGAGTTTCTCGTAGCCAAAAACATTCAGTACTTC. Amino acids: CASSQEFLVAKNIQYF.

The genes are TRBV15 and TRBJ2-1; D is uncertain. The V gene's germline CDR1 is LNHNV and CDR2 YYDKDF (reference sequence). V gave up 3 bases and J gave up 6 bases, with 18 bases separating them. The CDR3 length is 16 residues. The CDR3, as DNA: TGTGCCACCAGCAGGGCCTCTATGACGGCGCTCAATGAGCAGTTCTTC. Translation: CATSRASMTALNEQFF.

This clonotype was counted many times. The chain has TRBV12-3 or TRBV12-4 and TRBJ2-3; D gene unclear. The V and J ends lost 3 bases and 0 bases respectively, with 10 bases between them. The CDR3 contains 15 residues. Written as DNA, the CDR3 is TGTGCCAGCAGTTTTGCCTGGACCAGCACAGATACGCAGTATTTT. Its translation is CASSFAWTSTDTQYF.